Listed here are 8 T cell receptor beta chains from one sample, sequenced in a study of cytomegalovirus exposure and HLA in healthy donors. The PCR contained 60 Vbeta and 13 Jbeta primers. Only in-frame clones appear in the TCRdb table, and some are missing; sequencing was by immunoSEQ multiplex PCR. The sample shows 100,000 to 150,000 clones, 70% to 85% of them seen only once. The sequenced material came from PBMCs. The receptors shown here come from a boy aged 5-17 years in good health and CMV-seronegative.

The rearrangement uses TRBV7-8 and TRBJ2-7; 7 bases are a match to TRBD2. This CDR3 is built from 15 residues. V was clipped by 3 bases and J by 0 bases; unmatched bases: 5. Germline CDR1 SGHVS, CDR2 FQNEAQ. CDR3 nucleotide sequence: TGTGCCAGCAGCTTCCGAGCGGGATCCTCCTACGAGCAGTACTTC. Translated: CASSFRAGSSYEQYF.

This clone was picked up a small number of times. The chain recombines TRBV6-1 with TRBJ1-2; 7 nucleotides line up with TRBD1. Germline V CDR1 and CDR2: MNHNS, SASEGT. V dropped 3 bases and J dropped 7; count of bases not matched to a gene: 5. This CDR3 has 13 amino acids. Here the CDR3 reads CASSETDRSGYTF. Written as DNA, the CDR3 is TGTGCCAGCAGTGAGACGGACAGGTCTGGCTACACCTTC.

This chain connects TRBV2 to TRBJ2-7; D perhaps matches TRBD1 (6 bases). The CDR3 is made up of 13 amino acids. Trimming pared 6 bases from V and 3 bases from J, leaving 12 bases between. The germline V gene has CDR1 SNHLY and CDR2 FYNNEI. CDR3 sequence reads: CASRAGTYYEQYF. Here the CDR3 DNA reads TGTGCCAGCAGGGCCGGGACATACTACGAGCAGTACTTC.

The V gene is TRBV18, the J gene TRBJ1-5; 9 bases are shared with TRBD1. Germline CDR1 KGHSH, CDR2 LQKENI. After removal of 1 base from V and 4 bases from J, the junction contained 5 bases not matched to a gene. The CDR3 extends over 16 amino acids. The CDR3 sequence: CASSPQGGTGNQPQHF. In nucleotides, the CDR3 is TGTGCCAGCTCACCACAGGGGGGGACAGGGAATCAGCCCCAGCATTTT.

V is TRBV5-4 and J is TRBJ2-2, with TRBD2 matching 8 bases. The V gene end was trimmed by 3 bases and the J gene end by 7 bases; junction bases not matched to a gene: 8. The CDR3 has 15 amino acids. CDR1 is SGHNT, CDR2 YYREEE, per germline (reference sequence). CDR3 protein: CASSSLAGLGGELFF. For the CDR3, the DNA is TGTGCCAGCAGCTCATTAGCGGGACTCGGCGGGGAGCTGTTTTTT.

This clone was picked up one time. The rearrangement joins TRBV2 to TRBJ2-1; D remains ambiguous. The CDR3 totals 13 residues. CDR1 is SNHLY, CDR2 FYNNEI, per germline. V lost 2 bases and J 4 bases, leaving 6 bases between the germline ends. The CDR3 is CASSEREYNEQFF. Here the CDR3 DNA reads TGTGCCAGCAGTGAACGAGAGTACAATGAGCAGTTCTTC. Filled out from reference TRBV2 and TRBJ2-1, the complete variable domain reads EPEVTQTPSHQVTQMGQEVILRCVPISNHLYFYWYRQILGQKVEFLVSFYNNEISEKSEIFDDQFSVERPDGSNFTLKIRSTKLEDSAMYFCASSEREYNEQFFGPGTRLTVL.

V and J are TRBV5-4 and TRBJ1-2; the D is unclear. The CDR3 runs to 15 residues. V was shortened by 0 bases and J by 6 bases, with 15 bases between the two germline ends. Germline V gene data show CDR1 as SGHNT and CDR2 as YYREEE (reference sequence). CDR3 loop: CASSLGSELPNGYTF. The CDR3 nucleotides are TGTGCCAGCAGCTTGGGTAGCGAACTACCTAATGGCTACACCTTC.

The chain joins TRBV7-9 to TRBJ1-6, with TRBD1 matching over 7 bases. The CDR3 totals 12 residues. V shed 3 bases and J 18 bases; nucleotides not matched to a gene: 8. The germline gives CDR1 SEHNR, CDR2 FQNEAQ (reference sequence). This CDR3 reads CASSFGTGQPHF. The DNA of the CDR3 is TGTGCCAGCAGCTTTGGAACGGGACAGCCCCACTTT.